The 27 T cell receptor beta chains below all came from one sample that was sequenced in a study of blood T cell repertoires in COVID-19. The table came from immunoSEQ multiplex PCR; TCRdb's copy has only in-frame clones and leaves some out. The sample shows fewer than 120,000 clones, 82% of them seen only once. The specimen was peripheral blood. All receptors come from a woman in her sixties with acute or convalescent COVID-19.

V gene TRBV5-4 combines with J gene TRBJ1-1; TRBD1 matches at 7 bases. This CDR3 is 14 amino acids long. Germline trimming cut 0 bases from V and 4 bases from J; bases unmatched to any gene: 3. From germline, CDR1 is SGHNT and CDR2 YYREEE (reference sequence). CDR3 protein: CASSLDRGSTEAFF. The CDR3 DNA reads TGTGCCAGCAGCTTGGACAGGGGTAGCACTGAAGCTTTCTTT.

This clone was detected once. The rearrangement links TRBV30 to TRBJ1-1; 9 bases are a match to TRBD1. Germline-derived CDR1 and CDR2 are GTSNPN and SVGIG (reference sequence). The trim removed 0 bases at V and 7 bases at J, leaving 6 bases unmatched. The CDR3 covers 14 residues. CDR3 protein: CAWSVGDRVGEAFF. The DNA for the CDR3 is TGTGCCTGGAGTGTGGGGGACAGGGTGGGTGAAGCTTTCTTT.

The genes are TRBV6-5 and TRBJ2-7; a weak D match, TRBD1 (6 bases). Germline V gives CDR1 MNHEY, CDR2 SVGAGI. Trimming shortened V by 6 bases and J by 7 bases, and 22 bases separated the two germline ends. The CDR3 is 15 amino acids. The CDR3 protein is CASRPGQNAPREQYF. CDR3 bases: TGTGCCAGCAGACCCGGACAGAATGCGCCTCGGGAGCAGTACTTC.

The V and J genes are TRBV28 and TRBJ1-3, with TRBD1 identical over 10 bases. The CDR3 consists of 16 residues. After removal of 3 bases from V and 1 base from J, the junction contained 3 bases not matched to a gene. From germline, CDR1 is MDHEN and CDR2 SYDVKM. The DNA for the CDR3 is TGTGCCAGCAGTTTGACAGGGGGCATTTCTGGAAACACCATATATTTT. It codes for CASSLTGGISGNTIYF.

V gene TRBV7-2 combines with J gene TRBJ1-4; no firm D call. The CDR3 extends over 16 amino acids. Germline V gene data show CDR1 as SGHTA and CDR2 as FQGNSA. V was cut by 0 bases and J by 5 bases, with 13 bases left in between. Written as DNA, the CDR3 is TGTGCCAGCAGCTTAGCGCCAAACGGTCAAAATGAAAAACTGTTTTTT. The encoded protein is CASSLAPNGQNEKLFF.

This chain uses TRBV4-1 with TRBJ2-3; D gene ambiguous. Germline V lookup: CDR1 MGHRA, CDR2 YSYEKL. The CDR3 has 16 residues. Trimming pared 0 bases from V and 0 bases from J, leaving 10 bases between. CDR3 in DNA: TGCGCCAGCAGCCAAGATTCGGCGGCTAGCACAGATACGCAGTATTTT. Its protein is CASSQDSAASTDTQYF.

The chain is built from TRBV20-1 and TRBJ2-5; 10 bases are a match to TRBD2. Germline V gives CDR1 DFQATT, CDR2 SNEGSKA (reference sequence). CDR3 length: 17 residues. V shed 3 bases, J shed 1 base, and the junction held 11 bases outside the gene matches. As DNA, the CDR3 is TGCAGTGCTAGTTCCAGCGGGGGGGCGTTGGTCCAAGAGACCCAGTACTTC. Translation gives CSASSSGGALVQETQYF.

CDR3 nucleotides: TGTGCCAGCAGTCGCAACAATCTGTACGAGCAGTACTTC. As protein: CASSRNNLYEQYF. The gene calls are TRBV7-2 and TRBJ2-7; D gene unclear. Germline CDR1 and CDR2: SGHTA and FQGNSA. The V end was cut by 6 bases, the J end by 4 bases, with 13 bases between. CDR3 length: 13 residues.

The chain is built from TRBV3-1 (or the pseudogene TRBV3-2) and TRBJ1-6; 7 nucleotides align to TRBD1. The V gene's germline CDR1 is LGHDT and CDR2 YNNKEL (reference sequence). The CDR3 is 16 residues long. Unmatched junction bases numbered 9, after V lost 4 bases and J lost 6 bases. CDR3 sequence (DNA): TGTGCCAGCAGCCCTTTGTGGGACAGACTTAATTCACCCCTCCACTTT. Translating it yields CASSPLWDRLNSPLHF.

This chain joins TRBV28 and TRBJ1-5; D ambiguous. Trimming left V 5 bases short and J 6 bases short, with 11 bases between. The CDR3 totals 13 residues. Per germline, CDR1 MDHEN and CDR2 SYDVKM. CDR3 loop: CASSTSLSQPQHF. The DNA for the CDR3 is TGTGCCAGCAGTACCAGTTTAAGTCAGCCCCAGCATTTT.

The J gene is TRBJ2-3, the V gene TRBV2; D ambiguous. Trimming stripped 6 bases from V and 2 bases from J, with 6 bases between. CDR3 length equals 12 residues. Germline CDR1 is SNHLY and CDR2 is FYNNEI. The CDR3 coding sequence is TGTGCCAGCAGAACAGACACAGATACGCAGTATTTT. Protein sequence: CASRTDTDTQYF. The variable domain in full, with the rest retrieved from reference TRBV2 and TRBJ2-3, is EPEVTQTPSHQVTQMGQEVILRCVPISNHLYFYWYRQILGQKVEFLVSFYNNEISEKSEIFDDQFSVERPDGSNFTLKIRSTKLEDSAMYFCASRTDTDTQYFGPGTRLTVL.

V gene TRBV4-3 combines with J gene TRBJ1-5; tentatively, D is TRBD1 (6 bases). The CDR3 length is 14 residues. V dropped 4 bases and J dropped 4 bases, with 11 bases sitting between them. The germline V gene encodes CDR1 LGHNA and CDR2 YSLEER. Written as DNA, the CDR3 is TGCGCCAGCAGCCTGACGACAGGTAATCAGCCCCAGCATTTT. This gives the protein CASSLTTGNQPQHF.

This clone was observed once. V gene TRBV6-5 combines with J gene TRBJ2-5, with TRBD1 identical over 8 bases. After removal of 3 bases from V and 5 bases from J, the junction contained 5 bases not matched to a gene. The CDR3 sequence is 14 residues long. CDR1 is MNHEY and CDR2 is SVGAGI in the germline V gene. This chain's CDR3 is CASSYETGVETQYF. As DNA, the CDR3 is TGTGCCAGCAGTTATGAGACAGGGGTGGAGACCCAGTACTTC.

J is TRBJ1-1 and V is TRBV6-5; 9 bases are shared with TRBD1. CDR3 length equals 14 residues. J was trimmed by 5 bases and V by 6 bases; bases with no gene match: 7. Germline-derived CDR1 and CDR2 are MNHEY and SVGAGI. The CDR3 DNA reads as TGTGCCAGCAGACGACAGGGGGGGAGGACTGAAGCTTTCTTT. The encoded protein is CASRRQGGRTEAFF.

The V and J genes are TRBV28 and TRBJ1-3; 7 nucleotides agree with TRBD1. The CDR3 contains 16 residues. V lost 5 bases, J lost 4 bases, and 11 bases stayed unmatched. Germline V lookup: CDR1 MDHEN, CDR2 SYDVKM. The CDR3 is CASSLVQGLAGNTIYF. As DNA, the CDR3 is TGTGCCAGCAGTCTGGTACAGGGGCTGGCCGGAAACACCATATATTTT.

This clone was detected a few times. The gene calls are TRBV7-8 and TRBJ2-7; 7 bases are a match to TRBD1. Germline V gives CDR1 SGHVS, CDR2 FQNEAQ. With V trimmed by 9 bases and J by 2 bases, 13 bases remained unmatched. The CDR3 extends over 15 amino acids. CDR3 DNA: TGTGCCAGGACGATCCCAATGGGACAGCCCTACGAGCAGTACTTC. Its translation is CARTIPMGQPYEQYF.

The chain couples TRBV29-1 to TRBJ1-2; D unresolved. CDR1 and CDR2 from the germline V gene are SQVTM and ANQGSEA. This CDR3 has 13 amino acids. Trimming took 0 bases from V and 2 from J, leaving 7 bases between them. The CDR3 is CSVEDEENYGYTF. CDR3 coding DNA: TGCAGCGTTGAAGATGAGGAGAACTATGGCTACACCTTC. Full variable domain (rest looked up from reference TRBV29-1 and TRBJ1-2): SAVISQKPSRDICQRGTSLTIQCQVDSQVTMMFWYRQQPGQSLTLIATANQGSEATYESGFVIDKFPISRPNLTFSTLTVSNMSPEDSSIYLCSVEDEENYGYTFGSGTRLTVV.

This clone has more than one count but fewer than ten. The rearrangement uses TRBV2 and TRBJ1-5; a weak D match, TRBD1 (5 bases). V lost 7 bases and J 11 bases, leaving 21 bases between the germline ends. The CDR3 extends over 14 amino acids. Germline CDR1 is SNHLY and CDR2 is FYNNEI. CDR3: CASTFDSPSAAQHF. The DNA for the CDR3 is TGTGCCAGCACCTTCGACAGTCCATCAGCAGCCCAGCATTTT.

V is TRBV10-3 and J is TRBJ1-3, with 9 nucleotides matching TRBD1. This CDR3 is built from 15 residues. The J segment lost 6 bases and the V segment lost 6 bases, leaving 9 bases of the junction unmatched. From germline, CDR1 is ENHRY and CDR2 SYGVKD. The DNA for the CDR3 is TGTGCCATCAGAGAGACAGGGGGAAGAACAAACACCATATATTTT. Its translation is CAIRETGGRTNTIYF.

The rearrangement links TRBV6-5 to TRBJ2-7; 9 nucleotides agree with TRBD1. The CDR3 totals 13 residues. The V segment lost 2 bases and the J segment 8 bases; nucleotides outside the gene matches: 4. Germline V gene lookup returns CDR1 MNHEY and CDR2 SVGAGI. As DNA, the CDR3 is TGTGCCAGCAGTTACCGGGACAGGGCCCAGCAGTACTTC. Protein sequence: CASSYRDRAQQYF.

This clone was observed a few times. The chain links TRBV5-4 to TRBJ1-2; D gene unclear. CDR3 length: 14 amino acids. CDR1 is SGHNT, CDR2 YYREEE, per germline (reference sequence). V was shortened by 0 bases and J by 0 bases, with 6 bases between the two germline ends. CDR3 sequence: CASSLVGANYGYTF. In DNA, the CDR3 is TGTGCCAGCAGCTTGGTCGGAGCTAACTATGGCTACACCTTC.

The gene calls are TRBV11-2 and TRBJ2-5; TRBD2 matches 7 bases. There are 18 residues in the CDR3. V lost 5 bases, J lost 0 bases, and 15 bases stayed unmatched. CDR1 and CDR2 (germline): SGHAT, FQNNGV. The CDR3 spells CASSPLRPGLPYQETQYF. The DNA of the CDR3 is TGTGCCAGCAGCCCCTTAAGGCCGGGACTACCGTACCAAGAGACCCAGTACTTC.

The CDR3 bases are TGTGCCAGTAGTATAGGCGGGGGACAAGAGACCCAGTACTTC. Translating it yields CASSIGGGQETQYF. The genes are TRBV19 and TRBJ2-5; 7 nucleotides align to TRBD2. Looked up from germline, CDR1 is LNHDA and CDR2 is SQIVND (reference sequence). The CDR3 consists of 14 residues. Unmatched junction bases numbered 1, after V lost 1 base and J lost 2 bases.

The chain combines TRBV27 with TRBJ1-3; D unresolved. The CDR3 is 15 amino acids. Per germline, CDR1 MNHEY and CDR2 SMNVEV (reference sequence). Trimming took 3 bases from V and 6 from J, leaving 15 bases between them. Here the CDR3 DNA reads TGTGCCAGCAGTTTTCTCCCGCGCGGAGTAAACACCATATATTTT. Translating it yields CASSFLPRGVNTIYF.

This chain links TRBV5-1 with TRBJ1-6, with TRBD1 matching 9 bases. Germline lookup yields CDR1 SGHRS and CDR2 YFSETQ. Unmatched junction bases numbered 5, after V lost 0 bases and J lost 10 bases. The length of the CDR3 is 15 residues. In DNA, the CDR3 is TGCGCCAGCAGCTTGGGGGGACAGGGCCTCTCACCCCTCCACTTT. Protein sequence: CASSLGGQGLSPLHF.

The chain uses TRBV11-2 and TRBJ2-1; 9 bases are shared with TRBD2. Germline-derived CDR1 and CDR2 are SGHAT and FQNNGV. The CDR3 is made up of 16 amino acids. After removal of 5 bases from V and 5 bases from J, the junction contained 10 bases not matched to a gene. CDR3 loop: CASSRWGGGVNNEQFF. CDR3 nucleotides: TGTGCCAGCAGCCGATGGGGCGGGGGGGTGAACAATGAGCAGTTCTTC.

J is TRBJ1-6 and V is TRBV19; D is unclear. Germline CDR1 LNHDA, CDR2 SQIVND (reference sequence). The V end was cut by 3 bases, the J end by 2 bases, with 17 bases between. CDR3 size: 18 residues. CDR3 protein: CASSMGRSGVTYNSPLHF. CDR3 bases: TGTGCCAGTAGTATGGGGAGGAGTGGAGTGACCTATAATTCACCCCTCCACTTT.